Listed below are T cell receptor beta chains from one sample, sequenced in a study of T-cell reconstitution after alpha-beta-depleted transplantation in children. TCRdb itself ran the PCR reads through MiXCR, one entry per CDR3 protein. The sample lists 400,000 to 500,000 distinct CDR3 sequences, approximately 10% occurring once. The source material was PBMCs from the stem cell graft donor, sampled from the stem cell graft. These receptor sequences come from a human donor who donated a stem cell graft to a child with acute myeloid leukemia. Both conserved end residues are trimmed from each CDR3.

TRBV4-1,ASSRDPIRGELF
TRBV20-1,SARVPPGTGGELYGYT
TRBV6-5,ASSYLLGTDTQY
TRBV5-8,ASSAVYNEQF
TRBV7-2,ASSARYTGELF
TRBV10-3,AISDIGGGINQPQH
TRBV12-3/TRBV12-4,ASSLLGLAGTYEQY
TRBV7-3,ASSPSRLAREQF
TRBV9,ASSAGGGRNTGELF
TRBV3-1,ASSRRGQGSKKLF
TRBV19,ASRAGTGGWWEQF
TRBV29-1,SVASGTGGPYEQY
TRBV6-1,ASSPGQGARPSYYGYT
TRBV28,ATSGTGNTDTQY
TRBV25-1,ASSGAGLAVYNEQF
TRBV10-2,ASSARLAGLDTQY
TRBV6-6,ASSPDGETQY
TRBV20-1,SASTGVNQPQH
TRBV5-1,ASSLVPREITDTQY
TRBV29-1,SVRGGEEAF
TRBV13,ASSSSLTPGLAGEAGANVLT
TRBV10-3,AIREGDSKWETQY
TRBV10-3,AISGENYEQY
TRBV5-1,ASSLLAGGPGELF
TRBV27,ASSPAGTTNEKLF
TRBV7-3,ASSPVAGALYNEQF
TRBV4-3,ASSQDGRLAYEQY
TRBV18,ASEARGMETQY
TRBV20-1,SAQRGHMNTEAF
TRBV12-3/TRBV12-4,ASSSQGGETQY
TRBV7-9,ASSLSGGSEKLF
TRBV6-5,ASSSGAALGTDTQY
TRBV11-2,ASSLGFSGRTEAF
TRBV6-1,ASSKSGVANTEAF
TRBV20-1,SAREYPRAGTEAF
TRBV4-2,ASSQDLQVPEAF
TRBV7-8,ASSLRLAGGKADTQY
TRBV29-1,SVAPERRIEQF
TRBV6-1,ASTPNAGHLSGSADTQY
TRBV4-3,ASSQEHPLETQY
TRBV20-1,SARGSLRRNEQY
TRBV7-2,ASRHELAGRGNEQF
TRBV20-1,SAAYRGLSGELF
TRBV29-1,SVGLSLYEQY
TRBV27,ASSLLPRTDTQY
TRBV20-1,SARRPSGGTDTQY
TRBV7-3,ASSPGDRNEQF
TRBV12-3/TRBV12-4,ASSQTSGTPSGYT
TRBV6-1,ASSVGREITDTQY
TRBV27,ASSARDSRIGETQY
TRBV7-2,ASSLEGRGKETQY
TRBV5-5,ASTPGTGGYGYT
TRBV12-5,ASGSPVRRRGAYNEQF
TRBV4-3,ASSQAPSTDTQY
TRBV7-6,ASSLISYSGGQRTDTQY
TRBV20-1,SARDGASNTGAF
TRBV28,ASSPIGAAYNEQF